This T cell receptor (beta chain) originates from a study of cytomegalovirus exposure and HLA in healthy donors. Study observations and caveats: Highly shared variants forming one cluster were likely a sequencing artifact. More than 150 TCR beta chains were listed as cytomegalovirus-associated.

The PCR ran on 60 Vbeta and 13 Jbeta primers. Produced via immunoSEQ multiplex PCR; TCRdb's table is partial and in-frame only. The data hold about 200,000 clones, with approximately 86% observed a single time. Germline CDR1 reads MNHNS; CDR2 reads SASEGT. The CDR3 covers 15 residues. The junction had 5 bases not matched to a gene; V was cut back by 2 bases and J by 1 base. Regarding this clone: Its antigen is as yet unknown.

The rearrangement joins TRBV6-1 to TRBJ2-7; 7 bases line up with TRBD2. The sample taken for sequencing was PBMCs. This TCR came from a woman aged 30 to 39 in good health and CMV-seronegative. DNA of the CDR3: TGTGCCAGCAGTGAACCGCGGGAGAGTTCCTACGAGCAGTACTTC. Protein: CASSEPRESSYEQYF.